Sequencing of this T cell receptor (beta chain) was carried out in a study of blood T cell repertoires in COVID-19. Germline V gene lookup returns CDR1 MNHEY and CDR2 SVGEGT. The CDR3 has 14 amino acids. V was trimmed by 4 bases and J by 2 bases, leaving 9 bases between them. This table comes from immunoSEQ multiplex PCR, and its TCRdb copy is limited to in-frame clones, with some not included. Here the sample spans over 100,000 clones, 86% being singletons. The chain is built from TRBV6-2 or TRBV6-3 and TRBJ1-3; D is possibly TRBD1 (5 bases). The sample was peripheral blood. The receptor's source is a man aged 35 to 55 with acute or convalescent COVID-19. CDR3 protein: CASSFGGPGNTIYF. The CDR3 DNA reads as TGTGCCAGCAGTTTCGGGGGACCTGGAAACACCATATATTTT.